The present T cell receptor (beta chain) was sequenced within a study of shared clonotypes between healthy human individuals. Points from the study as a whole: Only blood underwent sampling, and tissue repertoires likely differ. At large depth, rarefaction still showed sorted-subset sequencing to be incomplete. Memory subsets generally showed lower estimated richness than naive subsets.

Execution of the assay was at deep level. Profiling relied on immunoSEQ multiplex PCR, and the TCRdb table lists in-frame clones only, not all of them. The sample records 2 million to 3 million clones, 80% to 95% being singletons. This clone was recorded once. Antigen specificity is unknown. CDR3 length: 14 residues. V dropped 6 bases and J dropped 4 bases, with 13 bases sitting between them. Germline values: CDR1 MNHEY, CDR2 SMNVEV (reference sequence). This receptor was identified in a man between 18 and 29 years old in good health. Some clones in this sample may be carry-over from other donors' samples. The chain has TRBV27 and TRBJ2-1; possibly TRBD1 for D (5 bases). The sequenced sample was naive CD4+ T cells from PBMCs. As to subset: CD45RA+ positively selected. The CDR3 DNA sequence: TGTGCCAGCAGCCAGGGATACCCTTACAATGAGCAGTTCTTC. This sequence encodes CASSQGYPYNEQFF.